This T cell receptor beta chain was identified during a study of OX40 agonist ivuxolimab in advanced cancers. Study conclusions and caveats: Clones of CD4+ and CD8+ blood T cells grew by week 6 at doses of 0.1 to 3.0 mg/kg. Fewer expanded clones were found on average in CD4+ than in CD8+ T cells.

Here immunoSEQ multiplex PCR was the method, and the copy in TCRdb shows in-frame clones only, minus some. Of 45,000 to 65,000 clones in the sample, about nine tenths were seen once. About this clone: Its target is not known.

The CDR3 consists of 14 residues. V shed 5 bases and J shed 8 bases, with 18 bases lying between them. From germline, CDR1 is SEHNR and CDR2 FQNEAQ (reference sequence). This TCR was sampled from an adult with an advanced solid tumor such as melanoma, head and neck, liver or kidney cancer. The sample was CD4+ or CD8+ T cells sorted from blood, taken in a trial of the OX40 agonist ivuxolimab. The rearrangement joins TRBV7-9 to TRBJ1-2, with D tentatively TRBD1 (6 bases). The DNA for the CDR3 is TGTGCCAGCAGCCCGTTAGGGGGGTCGTTAGGCTACACCTTC. It specifies CASSPLGGSLGYTF.